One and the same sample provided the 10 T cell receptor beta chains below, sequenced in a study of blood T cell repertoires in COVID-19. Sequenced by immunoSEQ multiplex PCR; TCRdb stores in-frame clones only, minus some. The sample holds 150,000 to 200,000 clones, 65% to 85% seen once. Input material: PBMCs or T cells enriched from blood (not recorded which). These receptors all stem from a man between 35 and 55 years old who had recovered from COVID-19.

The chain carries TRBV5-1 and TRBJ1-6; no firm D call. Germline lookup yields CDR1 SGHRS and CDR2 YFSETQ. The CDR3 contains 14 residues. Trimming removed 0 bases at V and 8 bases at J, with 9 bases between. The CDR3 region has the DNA TGCGCCAGCAGCTTGGACGGGGAGGATTCACCCCTCCACTTT. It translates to CASSLDGEDSPLHF.

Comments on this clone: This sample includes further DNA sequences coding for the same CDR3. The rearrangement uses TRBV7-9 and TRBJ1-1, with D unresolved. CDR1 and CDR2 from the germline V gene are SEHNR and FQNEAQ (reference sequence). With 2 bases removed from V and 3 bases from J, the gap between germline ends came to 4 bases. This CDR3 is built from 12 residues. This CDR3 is CASSLSDTEAFF. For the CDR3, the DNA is TGTGCCAGCAGCTTATCGGACACTGAAGCTTTCTTT.

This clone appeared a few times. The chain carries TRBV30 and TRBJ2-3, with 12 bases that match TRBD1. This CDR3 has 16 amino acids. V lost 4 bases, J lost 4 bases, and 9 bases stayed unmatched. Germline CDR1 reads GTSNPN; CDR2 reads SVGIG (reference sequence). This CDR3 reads CAWTRDRGLVADTQYF. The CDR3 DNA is TGTGCCTGGACCCGGGACAGGGGGCTAGTCGCAGATACGCAGTATTTT.

Here the CDR3 reads CASSPPFSGRSKNIQYF. In DNA form, the CDR3 reads TGTGCCAGCTCACCACCGTTTTCGGGGAGATCCAAAAACATTCAGTACTTC. The rearrangement joins TRBV18 to TRBJ2-4; D perhaps matches TRBD2 (5 bases). CDR3 length equals 17 residues. Germline CDR1 and CDR2: KGHSH and LQKENI. Trimming stripped 0 bases from V and 2 bases from J, with 14 bases between.

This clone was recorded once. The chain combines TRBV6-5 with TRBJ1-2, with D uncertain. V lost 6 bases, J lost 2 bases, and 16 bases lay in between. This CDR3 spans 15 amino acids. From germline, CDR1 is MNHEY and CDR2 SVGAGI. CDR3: CASRSRVLINYGYTF. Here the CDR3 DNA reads TGTGCCAGCAGGTCCCGGGTCTTAATAAACTATGGCTACACCTTC.

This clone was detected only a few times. This CDR3 reads CASSLEGPGGPVRTEAFF. The CDR3 coding sequence is TGCGCCAGCAGCTTGGAAGGGCCAGGGGGCCCCGTTAGGACTGAAGCTTTCTTT. The chain links TRBV5-1 to TRBJ1-1, with 8 bases identical to TRBD1. Germline trimming cut 0 bases from V and 5 bases from J; bases unmatched to any gene: 15. The germline V gene has CDR1 SGHRS and CDR2 YFSETQ. This CDR3 is 18 amino acids long.

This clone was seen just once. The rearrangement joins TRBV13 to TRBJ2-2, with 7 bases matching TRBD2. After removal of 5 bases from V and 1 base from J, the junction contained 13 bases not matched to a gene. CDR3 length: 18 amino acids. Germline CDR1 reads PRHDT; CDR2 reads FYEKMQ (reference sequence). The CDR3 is CASSGWGGGVQNTGELFF. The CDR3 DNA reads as TGTGCCAGCAGCGGCTGGGGGGGAGGAGTCCAGAACACCGGGGAGCTGTTTTTT.

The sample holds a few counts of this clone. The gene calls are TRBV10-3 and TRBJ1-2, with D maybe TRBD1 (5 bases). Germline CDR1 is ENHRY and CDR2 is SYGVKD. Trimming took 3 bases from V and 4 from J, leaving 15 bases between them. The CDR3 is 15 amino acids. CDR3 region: CAISEMGGGLYGYTF. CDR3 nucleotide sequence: TGTGCCATCAGTGAAATGGGCGGGGGACTCTATGGCTACACCTTC.

The CDR3 DNA is TGCGCCAGCGGGGAGGGCCTCTCCGTGAATGAGCAGTTCTTC. Protein sequence: CASGEGLSVNEQFF. This sequence joins TRBV5-1 and TRBJ2-1; 7 nucleotides agree with TRBD2. CDR3 length: 14 residues. Germline loops: CDR1 SGHRS, CDR2 YFSETQ. V lost 7 bases and J lost 7; bases outside the gene matches: 11. Using reference TRBV5-1 and TRBJ2-1 for the parts outside the CDR3, the full variable domain is KAGVTQTPRYLIKTRGQQVTLSCSPISGHRSVSWYQQTPGQGLQFLFEYFSETQRNKGNFPGRFSGRQFSNSRSEMNVSTLELGDSALYLCASGEGLSVNEQFFGPGTRLTVL.

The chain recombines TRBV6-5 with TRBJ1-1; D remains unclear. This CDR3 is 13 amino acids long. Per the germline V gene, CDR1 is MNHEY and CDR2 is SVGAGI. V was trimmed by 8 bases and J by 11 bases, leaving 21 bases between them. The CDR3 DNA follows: TGTGCCAGCTTACTAAACAAGGCGTCGTGGGCTTTCTTT. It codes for CASLLNKASWAFF.